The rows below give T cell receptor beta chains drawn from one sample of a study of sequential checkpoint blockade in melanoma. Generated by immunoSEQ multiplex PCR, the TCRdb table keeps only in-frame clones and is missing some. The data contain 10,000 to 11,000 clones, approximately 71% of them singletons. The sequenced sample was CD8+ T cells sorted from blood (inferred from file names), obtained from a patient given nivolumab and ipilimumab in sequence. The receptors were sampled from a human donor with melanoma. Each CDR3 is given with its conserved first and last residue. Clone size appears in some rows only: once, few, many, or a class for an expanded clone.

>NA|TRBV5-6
CASSTDSYLFYGYTF
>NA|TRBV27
CASSRGSGAGETEAFF
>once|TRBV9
CASSDGTASMNTEAFF
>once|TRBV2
CASSEHRVDGNTIYF
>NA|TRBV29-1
CSVDTGITEAFF
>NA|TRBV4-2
CASSPEAGNPYEQYF
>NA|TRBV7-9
CASTEGANEQFF
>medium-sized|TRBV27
CASSFGAGANVLTF
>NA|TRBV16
CASSPLGVGTEAFF
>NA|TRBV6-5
CASSSGLSSYEQYF
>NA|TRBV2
CASRNNGQFF
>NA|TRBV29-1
CSVRDTEAFF
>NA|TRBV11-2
CASSLGGGGESQPQHF
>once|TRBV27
CASRTGYGIYGYTF
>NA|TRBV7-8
CASSVLASSYNEQFF
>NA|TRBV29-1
CSVEELADQETQYF
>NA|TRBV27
CASSLQSGGYNEQFF
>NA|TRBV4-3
CASSQDGQGGTDTQYF
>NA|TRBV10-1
CASSDGYEQYF
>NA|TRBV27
CASSPRVGSNEQYF
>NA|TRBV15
CATSEGTSGPTSYNEQFF
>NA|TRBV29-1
CSVEGSRDKPYEQYF
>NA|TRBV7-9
CASSLAGALEQYF
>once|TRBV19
CASSTSGGPSDEQFF
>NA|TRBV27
CASSFGDRYEQYF
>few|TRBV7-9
CASSPWTGGNTEAFF
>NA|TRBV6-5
CASSQPDRGIYGYTF
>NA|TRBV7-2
CASSLASEWYTGELFF
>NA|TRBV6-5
CASSYSGTHQETQYF
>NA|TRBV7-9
CASSLDSVNTEAFF
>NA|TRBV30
CAWTMTGTFTGELFF
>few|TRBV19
CASSIVANTEAFF
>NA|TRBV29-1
CSVAEQGDFNEQFF
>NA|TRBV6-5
CASSYVQGAGANVLTF
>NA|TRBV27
CASSRGKGSMNTEAFF
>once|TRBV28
CASSPLPAGPLQETQYF
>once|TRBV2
CASSDGAGGSESYEQYF
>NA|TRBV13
CASSLGLEVGEQFF
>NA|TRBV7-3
CASSLLAGEAYEQYF
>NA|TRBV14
CASSQRDLGADTQYF
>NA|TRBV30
CAWSPGGRTEAFF
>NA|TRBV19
CASSMTGSFSQPQHF
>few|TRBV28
CASSPRQGHQPQHF
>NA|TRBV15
CATSRDSSGSDTQYF
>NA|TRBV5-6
CASSLTETYEQYF
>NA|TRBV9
CASSVGQGMVTDTQYF
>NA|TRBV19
CASLQGGTEAFF
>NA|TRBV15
CATSSPAGGPLDTQYF
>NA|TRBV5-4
CASSLQRGTEAFF
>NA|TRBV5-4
CASTQDSINGYTF
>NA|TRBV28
CASSLGPGAATDTQYF
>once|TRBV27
CASSSTRDYDEQFF